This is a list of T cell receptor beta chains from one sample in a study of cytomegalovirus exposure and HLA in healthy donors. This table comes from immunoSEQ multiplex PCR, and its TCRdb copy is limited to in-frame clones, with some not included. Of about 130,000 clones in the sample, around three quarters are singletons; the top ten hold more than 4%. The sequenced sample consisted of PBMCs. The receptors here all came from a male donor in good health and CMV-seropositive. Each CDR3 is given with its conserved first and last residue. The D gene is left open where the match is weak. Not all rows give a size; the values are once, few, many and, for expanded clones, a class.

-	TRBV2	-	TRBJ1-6	CASSAYQLNNSPLHF	TGTGCCAGCAGTGCGTATCAGTTGAATAATTCACCCCTCCACTTT
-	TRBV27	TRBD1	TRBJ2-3	CASSLSGTGRDTQYF	TGTGCCAGCAGTTTATCGGGGACAGGGCGAGATACGCAGTATTTT
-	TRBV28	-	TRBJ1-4	CASSLNGGDGNEKLFF	TGTGCCAGCAGTTTAAACGGCGGGGATGGGAATGAAAAACTGTTTTTT
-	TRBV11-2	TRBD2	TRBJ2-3	CASSYGAGGVADTQYF	TGTGCCAGCAGCTACGGGGCGGGGGGGGTCGCAGATACGCAGTATTTT
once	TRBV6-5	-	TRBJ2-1	CASSYRGDRGYNEQFF	TGTGCCAGCAGTTACAGAGGGGACCGGGGGTACAATGAGCAGTTCTTC
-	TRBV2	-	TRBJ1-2	CASRPSGYGYTF	TGTGCCAGCAGACCGAGCGGCTATGGCTACACCTTC
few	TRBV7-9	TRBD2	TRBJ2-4	CSSSLSRGRESYIQYF	TGTTCCAGCAGCTTAAGCCGCGGGCGGGAGAGCTACATTCAGTACTTC
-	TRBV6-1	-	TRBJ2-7	CASSERFSSYEQYF	TGTGCCAGCAGCGAGAGGTTTAGCTCCTACGAGCAGTACTTC
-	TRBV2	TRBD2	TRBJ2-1	CASSGSGNYNEQFF	TGTGCCAGCAGTGGTAGCGGGAACTACAATGAGCAGTTCTTC
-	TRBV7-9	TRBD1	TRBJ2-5	CSSSLGQGARDDAQYF	TGTTCCAGCAGCTTAGGACAGGGGGCGAGAGATGACGCCCAGTACTTC
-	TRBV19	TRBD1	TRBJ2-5	CASSLRQGPWETQYF	TGTGCCAGTAGTTTACGACAGGGGCCTTGGGAGACCCAGTACTTC
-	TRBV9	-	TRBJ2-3	CASSSTGTDTDTQYF	TGTGCCAGCAGCTCAACCGGGACTGACACAGATACGCAGTATTTT
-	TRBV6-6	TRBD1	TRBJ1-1	CASSNTGEAFF	TGTGCCAGCAGTAATACAGGGGAGGCTTTCTTT
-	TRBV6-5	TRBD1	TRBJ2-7	CASTPGGQGAYEQYF	TGTGCCAGCACCCCGGGAGGACAGGGGGCCTACGAGCAGTACTTC
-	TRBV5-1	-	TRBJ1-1	CASRGTGQAEAFF	TGCGCCAGCAGGGGAACCGGACAAGCTGAAGCTTTCTTT
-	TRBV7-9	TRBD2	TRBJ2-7	CSSSRVGLAESYEQYF	TGTTCCAGCAGCCGCGTGGGACTAGCGGAATCCTACGAGCAGTACTTC
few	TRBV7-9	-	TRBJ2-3	CASSPLGTGNTDTQYF	TGTGCCAGCAGCCCCCTCGGAACAGGGAACACAGATACGCAGTATTTT
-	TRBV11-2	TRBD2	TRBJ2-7	CASSLVSGSLDEQYF	TGTGCCAGCAGCTTAGTTAGCGGGAGTCTCGACGAGCAGTACTTC
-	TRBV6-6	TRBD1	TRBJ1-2	CASSYTGQGIGGYTF	TGTGCCAGCAGTTACACGGGACAGGGGATCGGTGGCTACACCTTC
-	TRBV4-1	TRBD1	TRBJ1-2	CASSHRTGKNYGYTF	TGCGCCAGCAGCCACCGGACAGGGAAAAACTATGGCTACACCTTC